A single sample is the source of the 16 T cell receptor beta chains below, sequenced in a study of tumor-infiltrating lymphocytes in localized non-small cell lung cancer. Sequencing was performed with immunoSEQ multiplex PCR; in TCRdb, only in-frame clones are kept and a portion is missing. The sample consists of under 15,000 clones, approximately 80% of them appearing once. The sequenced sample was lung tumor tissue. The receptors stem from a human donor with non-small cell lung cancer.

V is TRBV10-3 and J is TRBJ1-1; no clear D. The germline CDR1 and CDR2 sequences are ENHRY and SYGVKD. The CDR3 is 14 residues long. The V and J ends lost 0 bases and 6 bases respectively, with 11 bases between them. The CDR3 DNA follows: TGTGCCATCAGTGAGTCTCCGGAAACCTCTGAAGCTTTCTTT. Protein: CAISESPETSEAFF.

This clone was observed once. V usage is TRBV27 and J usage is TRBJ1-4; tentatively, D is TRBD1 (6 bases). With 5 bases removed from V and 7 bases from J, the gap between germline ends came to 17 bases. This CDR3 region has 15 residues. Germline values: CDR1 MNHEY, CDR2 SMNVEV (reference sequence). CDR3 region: CASSANRVGGEKLFF. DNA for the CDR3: TGTGCCAGCAGTGCCAACAGGGTAGGGGGTGAAAAACTGTTTTTT.

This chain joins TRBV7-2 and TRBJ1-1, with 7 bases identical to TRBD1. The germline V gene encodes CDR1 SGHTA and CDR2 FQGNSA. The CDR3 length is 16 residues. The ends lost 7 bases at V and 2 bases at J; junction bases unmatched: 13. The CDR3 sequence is CASTRNTGQVNTEAFF. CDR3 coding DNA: TGTGCCAGCACCCGCAACACAGGACAGGTCAACACTGAAGCTTTCTTT.

The CDR3 is CASIEDRGGDTQYF. The DNA for the CDR3 is TGTGCCAGCATCGAAGACAGGGGAGGGGATACGCAGTATTTT. This chain uses TRBV6-5 with TRBJ2-3; D possibly corresponds to TRBD1 (8 bases). The CDR3 is 14 residues long. V was clipped by 7 bases and J by 6 bases, with 17 bases between them. The germline V gene has CDR1 MNHEY and CDR2 SVGAGI.

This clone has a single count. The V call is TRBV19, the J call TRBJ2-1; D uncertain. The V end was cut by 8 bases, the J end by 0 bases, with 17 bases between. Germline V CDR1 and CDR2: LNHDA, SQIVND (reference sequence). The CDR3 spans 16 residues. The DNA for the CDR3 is TGTGCCAGTGGAACACGGGCTTCGAGCTCCTACAATGAGCAGTTCTTC. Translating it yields CASGTRASSSYNEQFF. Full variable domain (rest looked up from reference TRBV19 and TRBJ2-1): DGGITQSPKYLFRKEGQNVTLSCEQNLNHDAMYWYRQDPGQGLRLIYYSQIVNDFQKGDIAEGYSVSREKKESFPLTVTSAQKNPTAFYLCASGTRASSSYNEQFFGPGTRLTVL.

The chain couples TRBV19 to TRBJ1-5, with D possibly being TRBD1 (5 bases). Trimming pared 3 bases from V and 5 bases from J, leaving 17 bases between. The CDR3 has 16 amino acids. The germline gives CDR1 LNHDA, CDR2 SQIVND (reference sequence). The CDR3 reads CASSILRGLGDQPQHF. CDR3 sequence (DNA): TGTGCCAGTAGTATCCTTAGGGGCCTAGGGGATCAGCCCCAGCATTTT.

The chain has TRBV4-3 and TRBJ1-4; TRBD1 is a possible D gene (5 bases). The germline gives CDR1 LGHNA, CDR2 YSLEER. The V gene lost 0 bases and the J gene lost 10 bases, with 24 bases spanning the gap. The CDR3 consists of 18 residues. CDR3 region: CASSQDRIGDLAVGKLFF. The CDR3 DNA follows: TGCGCCAGCAGCCAAGATCGAATAGGGGACTTGGCGGTCGGAAAACTGTTTTTT.

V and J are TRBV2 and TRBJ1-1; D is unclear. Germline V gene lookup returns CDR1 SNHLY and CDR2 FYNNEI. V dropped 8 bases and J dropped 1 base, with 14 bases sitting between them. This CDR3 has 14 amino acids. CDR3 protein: CASGQEGPNTEAFF. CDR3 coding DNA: TGTGCCAGCGGGCAGGAAGGCCCGAACACTGAAGCTTTCTTT. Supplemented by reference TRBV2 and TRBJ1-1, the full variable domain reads EPEVTQTPSHQVTQMGQEVILRCVPISNHLYFYWYRQILGQKVEFLVSFYNNEISEKSEIFDDQFSVERPDGSNFTLKIRSTKLEDSAMYFCASGQEGPNTEAFFGQGTRLTVV.

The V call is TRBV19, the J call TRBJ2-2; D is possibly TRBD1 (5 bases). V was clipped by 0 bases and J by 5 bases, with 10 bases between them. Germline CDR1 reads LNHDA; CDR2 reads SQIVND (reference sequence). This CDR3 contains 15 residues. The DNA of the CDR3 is TGTGCCAGTAGTATAGACGTCAGGGTTACCGGGGAGCTGTTTTTT. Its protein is CASSIDVRVTGELFF.

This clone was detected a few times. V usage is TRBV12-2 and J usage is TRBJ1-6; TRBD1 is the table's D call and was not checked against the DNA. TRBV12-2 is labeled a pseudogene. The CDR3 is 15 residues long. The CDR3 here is CASRLAGRGSSPLHF. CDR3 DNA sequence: TGTGCAAGTCGCTTAGCGGGCAGGGGCAGTTCACCCCTCCACTTT.

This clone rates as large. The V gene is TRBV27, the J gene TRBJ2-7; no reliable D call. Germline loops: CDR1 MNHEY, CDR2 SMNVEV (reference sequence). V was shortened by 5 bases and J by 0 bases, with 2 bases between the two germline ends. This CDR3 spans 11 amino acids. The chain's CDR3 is CASSTSYEQYF. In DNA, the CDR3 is TGTGCCAGCAGTACCTCCTACGAGCAGTACTTC.

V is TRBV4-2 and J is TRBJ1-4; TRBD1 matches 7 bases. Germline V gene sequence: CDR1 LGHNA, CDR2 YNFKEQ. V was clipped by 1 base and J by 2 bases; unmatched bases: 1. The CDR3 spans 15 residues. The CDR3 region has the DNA TGTGCCAGCAGCCAAGCGACAGGGACTAATGAAAAACTGTTTTTT. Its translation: CASSQATGTNEKLFF.

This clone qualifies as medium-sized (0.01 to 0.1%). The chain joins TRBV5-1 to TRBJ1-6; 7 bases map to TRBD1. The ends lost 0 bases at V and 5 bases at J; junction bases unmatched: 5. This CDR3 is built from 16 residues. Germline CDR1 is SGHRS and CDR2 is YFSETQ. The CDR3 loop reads CASSLDPGTDNSPLHF. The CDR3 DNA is TGCGCCAGCAGCTTGGACCCCGGGACAGATAATTCACCCCTCCACTTT.

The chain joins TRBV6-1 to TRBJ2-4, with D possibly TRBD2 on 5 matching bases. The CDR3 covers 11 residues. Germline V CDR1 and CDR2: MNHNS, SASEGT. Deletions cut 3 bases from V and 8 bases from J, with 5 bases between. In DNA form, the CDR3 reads TGTGCCAGCAGTGAGAGGGACATTCAGTACTTC. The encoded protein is CASSERDIQYF.

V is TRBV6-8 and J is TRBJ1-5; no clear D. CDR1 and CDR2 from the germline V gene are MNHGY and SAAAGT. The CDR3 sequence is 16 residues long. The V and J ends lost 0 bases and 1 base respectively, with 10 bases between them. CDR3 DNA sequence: TGTGCCAGCAGTTACTCAACAGCCACGAGCAATCAGCCCCAGCATTTT. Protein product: CASSYSTATSNQPQHF.

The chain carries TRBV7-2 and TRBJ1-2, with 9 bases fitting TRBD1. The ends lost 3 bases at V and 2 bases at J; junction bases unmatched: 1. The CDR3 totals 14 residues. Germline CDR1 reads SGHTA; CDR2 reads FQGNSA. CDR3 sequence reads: CASSLDRGNYGYTF. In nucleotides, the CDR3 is TGTGCCAGCAGCTTGGACAGGGGAAACTATGGCTACACCTTC.